This T cell receptor beta chain was recovered during a study of shared clonotypes between healthy human individuals (dated by TCRdb to 2018 to 2021). With respect to the entire study: Three men and a couple of women, aged 18 to 49 years, made up the cohort. Blood TCR repertoires of about five healthy adults were deeply sequenced to estimate repertoire size and the extent of clonotype sharing between individuals. Leukapheresis yielded between about 0.94 and 9 billion PBMCs per donor. Different laboratories and diverse techniques were used to prepare libraries and sequence TCR repertoires, to increase sequencing depth and limit assay-specific biases. Per donor, three plates each were used for CD4 naive and CD4 memory, two for CD8 naive, and one for CD8 memory.

The CDR3 numbers 16 residues from cysteine through phenylalanine. Only the CDR3 region is kept as DNA, spanning 48 bases read in frame from base 1. Taken from the germline V gene, the CDR1 and CDR2 loops are MNHNS and SASEGT. For the CD8 naive samples, CD45RO-negative cells were positively selected for CCR7, yielding a CD45RA+CCR7+ population from which TemRA cells were excluded. The donors were healthy, HIV-negative adults with no recently reported acute infections or vaccinations. Every donor was a Caucasian adult living in Nashville, Tennessee, USA. Blood was obtained by leukapheresis, after which PBMCs were separated by Ficoll-Histopaque density gradient centrifugation and cryopreserved in liquid nitrogen vapor phase. Analytical flow cytometry was used to check the purity and quantity of every magnetically sorted T cell population. Genomic DNA was isolated from every sorted fraction and measured by UV absorbance on a Nanodrop 2000c.

Comments on this clone: The clone's antigen remains unknown. The junction and the germline gene differ at one end; a read error may be behind it.

Study-wide findings and limitations: Pairwise subsampling indicated that sequencing depth was expected to affect the degree of clonotype sharing among donors. Compared with non-shared clonotypes, the clonotypes found in all four sorted-subset donors had higher generation probabilities. Sampling was limited to blood, and TCR repertoires in tissue likely differ from TCR repertoires in blood. Sharing across several donors was observed for approximately 5% of naive CD4, 3% to 4% of naive CD8, about 2.5% of memory CD4, and about 0.4% of memory CD8 clonotypes. Incomplete sequencing was indicated by rarefaction of sorted-subset datasets, despite the large sequencing depth. Estimated clonotype richness was generally larger for naive than for memory subsets. The small number of donors limited the genetic and exposure-history diversity represented.

TCR CDR3 regions were amplified from genomic DNA by multiplex PCR using the deep immunoSEQ assay. Extracted genomic DNA from each cell subset was distributed evenly across all wells of several immunoSEQ 96-well plates, and each plate was treated as a replicate. For sorted subsets, 200 to 250 ng of genomic DNA, equivalent to about 30,000 T cell genomes, went into each replicate PCR. The purified libraries were quantified using a Qubit 3.0 fluorometer, sized with a Bioanalyzer 2100, and then quantified again using the KAPA Library Quantification kit. A separate single-read 150-cycle Illumina NextSeq 550 flow cell was used to sequence each immunoSEQ 96-well plate. The original methods were these. Because the immunoSEQ output held only junctional sequences and lacked quality scores, the filtering could not match the filtering applied to full-length reads. Sequences were annotated with PyIR, a Python wrapper for IgBLAST v1.9, using IMGT germline references to assign V/J genes and CDR3. Reads were filtered out if the reads had weak V/J assignments (E-value above 1e-6), no CDR3, stop codons, out-of-frame junctions, or ambiguous translated residues. A V3J clonotype was defined by an identical inferred V gene, J gene, and CDR3 amino acid sequence. The percentage overlap between two repertoires was calculated by dividing the number of shared unique clonotypes by the size of the smaller repertoire. Three approaches were used to assess repertoire richness: RTK rarefaction, the Chao1 estimator, and Recon v2.1 estimates of unobserved clonotypes. OLGA was used to compute generation probabilities for all TCRbeta clonotypes that the gDNA method yielded from a handful of donors. What TCRdb holds here is the immuneACCESS table cut down to in-frame rearrangements. Part of the clones is not present; checked against another copy, under half of the missing clones reflect an unresolved V gene, and the others are unexplained. Clone size and V and J calls were adopted from that table, with D and trimming inferred from the DNA. For this sample the table gives some 580,000 clones, of which roughly 98% were detected only once. The ten largest clonotypes hold more than 0.3% of the sample.

The receptor comes from a man aged 30 to 45 in good health. The sequence links TRBV6-1 to TRBJ2-1, and perhaps TRBD2 as D gene, on 5 matching bases. Sequences were obtained from naive CD8+ T cells sorted from blood. In light of the paper, this sample's cell subset or site label describes: CD45RA+CCR7+. The CDR3 loop reads CASIETGGGSYNEQFF. The DNA sequence is as follows: TGTGCCAGCATTGAAACTGGAGGCGGCTCCTACAATGAGCAGTTCTTC.